This T cell receptor (beta chain) was recorded in a study of vaccination and CD4 T cells after COVID-19. At the level of the study: The study enrolled six male and four female convalescents, two of whom were Hispanic. Spike peptides, overlapping and drawn from SARS-CoV-2, HCoV-NL63, HCoV-OC43 and HCoV-229E, were used to stimulate cells.

This clonotype was recorded a few times. The antigen is unknown. The V gene's germline CDR1 is DFQATT and CDR2 SNEGSKA (reference sequence). The CDR3 covers 13 residues. J lost 3 bases, V lost 6 bases, and 4 bases had no gene match. Indicated treatment: 10-day PBMC culture with coronavirus spike peptide pools or control peptides (ViraFEST assay). One should note that the unexposed donor's CD4+ T cells were collected before the COVID-19 pandemic (2011-2018). The probes, which were SARS-CoV-2 S/N and four cold-coronavirus spikes, were applied to unexposed-donor CD4+ T cells, cells permitting. Sequencing of the DNA from cultured CD4+ T cells was carried out with the Oncomine TCR Beta short-read assay. DNA came from CD4+ T cells after culture. TCRdb called the PCR reads again in MiXCR, with one record for every CDR3 protein. The sample lists 6,900 or so distinct CDR3 sequences, roughly a third occurring once.

The receptor's source is a human donor in good health. This chain uses TRBV20-1 with TRBJ2-1; TRBD1 aligns across 8 bases. Specimen: CD4+ T cells from blood, cultured in vitro. CDR3 sequence reads: CSAPGQVYNEQFF. CDR3 DNA sequence: TGCAGTGCACCGGGACAGGTCTACAATGAGCAGTTCTTC.